This is a list of T cell receptor beta chains from one sample in a study of T cell responses to AZD1222 COVID-19 vaccine. Clones were read by immunoSEQ multiplex PCR, and TCRdb kept only the in-frame ones, dropping some. The data contain 65,000 to 85,000 clones, 80% to 85% of them singletons. The material was peripheral blood, obtained on day 0 of AZD1222 vaccination. The origin of the receptors is an adult in good health. Both conserved end residues are part of each CDR3. The D gene is left open where the match is weak. Only part of the rows carry a size: once, few, many, or a class if the clone is expanded.

clone_size: .
cdr3_length: 13
v_call: TRBV24-1
j_call: TRBJ1-2
d_call: .
cdr3_aa: CATSDFKGFGYTF
cdr3_nt: TGTGCCACCAGTGATTTCAAAGGGTTTGGCTACACCTTC

clone_size: .
cdr3_length: 14
v_call: TRBV5-1
j_call: TRBJ1-4
d_call: .
cdr3_aa: CASSLWGAGEKLFF
cdr3_nt: TGCGCCAGCAGCCTGTGGGGAGCGGGAGAAAAACTGTTTTTT

clone_size: .
cdr3_length: 12
v_call: TRBV7-8
j_call: TRBJ2-3
d_call: .
cdr3_aa: CASSQQADTQYF
cdr3_nt: TGTGCCAGCAGCCAACAAGCAGATACGCAGTATTTT

clone_size: .
cdr3_length: 15
v_call: TRBV30
j_call: TRBJ1-3
d_call: .
cdr3_aa: CAWLNWWQGRNTIYF
cdr3_nt: TGTGCCTGGCTTAATTGGTGGCAGGGAAGGAACACCATATATTTT

clone_size: .
cdr3_length: 14
v_call: TRBV16
j_call: TRBJ1-1
d_call: .
cdr3_aa: CASSQRRANTEAFF
cdr3_nt: TGTGCCAGCAGCCAACGCCGGGCTAACACTGAAGCTTTCTTT

clone_size: .
cdr3_length: 13
v_call: TRBV24-1
j_call: TRBJ1-1
d_call: TRBD1
cdr3_aa: CATSADWDSEAFF
cdr3_nt: TGTGCCACCAGTGCCGACTGGGACAGTGAAGCTTTCTTT

clone_size: .
cdr3_length: 17
v_call: TRBV13
j_call: TRBJ2-7
d_call: TRBD2
cdr3_aa: CASSLDPTSGRLYEQYF
cdr3_nt: TGTGCCAGCAGCTTAGACCCGACTAGCGGGAGGTTGTACGAGCAGTACTTC

clone_size: few
cdr3_length: 13
v_call: TRBV12-3/TRBV12-4
j_call: TRBJ1-5
d_call: .
cdr3_aa: CASSLWGDQPQHF
cdr3_nt: TGTGCCAGCAGTTTATGGGGGGATCAGCCCCAGCATTTT

clone_size: .
cdr3_length: 13
v_call: TRBV7-6
j_call: TRBJ2-2
d_call: .
cdr3_aa: CAARTIQHGELFF
cdr3_nt: TGTGCAGCCAGGACCATTCAACACGGGGAGCTGTTTTTT

clone_size: .
cdr3_length: 13
v_call: TRBV7-9
j_call: TRBJ1-2
d_call: .
cdr3_aa: CATSGGLNYGYTF
cdr3_nt: TGTGCCACCTCGGGAGGGCTGAACTATGGCTACACCTTC

clone_size: .
cdr3_length: 15
v_call: TRBV6-5
j_call: TRBJ1-3
d_call: .
cdr3_aa: CASSRNSVSGNTIYF
cdr3_nt: TGTGCCAGCAGTCGCAACAGCGTCTCTGGAAACACCATATATTTT

clone_size: .
cdr3_length: 16
v_call: TRBV21-1
j_call: TRBJ1-5
d_call: .
cdr3_aa: CASSERGQGEDQPQHF
cdr3_nt: TGTGCCAGCAGCGAGAGGGGACAGGGAGAGGATCAGCCCCAGCATTTT

clone_size: once
cdr3_length: 13
v_call: TRBV5-6
j_call: TRBJ1-1
d_call: .
cdr3_aa: CASSLAGYSEAFF
cdr3_nt: TGTGCCAGCAGCTTGGCGGGGTACAGTGAAGCTTTCTTT

clone_size: once
cdr3_length: 13
v_call: TRBV15
j_call: TRBJ2-7
d_call: .
cdr3_aa: CATSRDRSYEQYF
cdr3_nt: TGTGCCACCAGCAGAGATCGCTCCTACGAGCAGTACTTC

clone_size: .
cdr3_length: 18
v_call: TRBV15
j_call: TRBJ1-2
d_call: .
cdr3_aa: CATSRESAARGRSYGYTF
cdr3_nt: TGTGCCACCAGCAGAGAATCCGCCGCTCGGGGACGGAGCTATGGCTACACCTTC

clone_size: .
cdr3_length: 16
v_call: TRBV3-1/TRBV3-2
j_call: TRBJ1-2
d_call: TRBD1
cdr3_aa: CASSQDWGGGTFGYTF
cdr3_nt: TGTGCCAGCAGCCAAGATTGGGGAGGGGGCACTTTTGGCTACACCTTC

clone_size: .
cdr3_length: 12
v_call: TRBV19
j_call: TRBJ1-2
d_call: .
cdr3_aa: CASSILGHGYTF
cdr3_nt: TGTGCCAGTAGTATCTTAGGGCATGGCTACACCTTC

clone_size: few
cdr3_length: 13
v_call: TRBV6-6
j_call: TRBJ1-5
d_call: .
cdr3_aa: CATDPGENQPQHF
cdr3_nt: TGTGCCACCGACCCAGGGGAGAATCAGCCCCAGCATTTT

clone_size: .
cdr3_length: 12
v_call: TRBV3-1/TRBV3-2
j_call: TRBJ1-2
d_call: .
cdr3_aa: CASSQGERGYTF
cdr3_nt: TGTGCCAGCAGCCAGGGTGAACGGGGCTACACCTTC

clone_size: .
cdr3_length: 14
v_call: TRBV28
j_call: TRBJ1-2
d_call: TRBD1
cdr3_aa: CASSLIGTGLSYTF
cdr3_nt: TGTGCCAGCAGTTTAATCGGGACAGGGCTGAGCTACACCTTC

clone_size: .
cdr3_length: 13
v_call: TRBV15
j_call: TRBJ1-5
d_call: .
cdr3_aa: CATSSRWAEPQHF
cdr3_nt: TGTGCCACCAGCTCCCGGTGGGCAGAACCCCAGCATTTT

clone_size: once
cdr3_length: 16
v_call: TRBV13
j_call: TRBJ2-1
d_call: .
cdr3_aa: CASSLRFGQRLNEQFF
cdr3_nt: TGTGCCAGCAGCTTACGTTTTGGACAGAGACTCAATGAGCAGTTCTTC

clone_size: .
cdr3_length: 12
v_call: TRBV3-1/TRBV3-2
j_call: TRBJ2-3
d_call: .
cdr3_aa: CASSHSTDTQYF
cdr3_nt: TGTGCCAGCAGCCACAGCACAGATACGCAGTATTTT

clone_size: few
cdr3_length: 15
v_call: TRBV2
j_call: TRBJ2-7
d_call: TRBD2
cdr3_aa: CASSEVLAGPNEQYF
cdr3_nt: TGTGCCAGCAGTGAAGTCCTAGCGGGTCCGAACGAGCAGTACTTC

clone_size: .
cdr3_length: 16
v_call: TRBV5-1
j_call: TRBJ2-5
d_call: TRBD2
cdr3_aa: CASSTRIAGDQETQYF
cdr3_nt: TGCGCCAGCAGCACCCGTATAGCGGGTGACCAAGAGACCCAGTACTTC

clone_size: .
cdr3_length: 21
v_call: TRBV4-1
j_call: TRBJ2-6
d_call: TRBD2
cdr3_aa: CASSQDASGRDFSSGANVLTF
cdr3_nt: TGCGCCAGCAGCCAAGATGCGTCAGGGAGGGACTTTAGCTCTGGGGCCAACGTCCTGACTTTC

clone_size: .
cdr3_length: 16
v_call: TRBV5-1
j_call: TRBJ2-1
d_call: TRBD2
cdr3_aa: CASSFLAGGSYNEQFF
cdr3_nt: TGCGCCAGCAGCTTCTTAGCGGGGGGTTCCTACAATGAGCAGTTCTTC

clone_size: .
cdr3_length: 14
v_call: TRBV30
j_call: TRBJ2-1
d_call: TRBD2
cdr3_aa: CAWNPRLAGAVQFF
cdr3_nt: TGTGCCTGGAACCCTCGACTAGCGGGGGCAGTTCAGTTCTTC

clone_size: .
cdr3_length: 14
v_call: TRBV11-2
j_call: TRBJ2-7
d_call: .
cdr3_aa: CASSLVRDTGEQYF
cdr3_nt: TGTGCCAGCAGCTTAGTTAGGGACACCGGCGAGCAGTACTTC

clone_size: .
cdr3_length: 14
v_call: TRBV7-9
j_call: TRBJ2-3
d_call: .
cdr3_aa: CASSLGVGPDTQYF
cdr3_nt: TGTGCCAGCAGCTTAGGGGTAGGGCCAGATACGCAGTATTTT

clone_size: .
cdr3_length: 15
v_call: TRBV9
j_call: TRBJ2-1
d_call: .
cdr3_aa: CASSPPGTPYNEQFF
cdr3_nt: TGTGCCAGCAGCCCCCCCGGGACACCTTACAATGAGCAGTTCTTC

clone_size: .
cdr3_length: 15
v_call: TRBV28
j_call: TRBJ1-1
d_call: .
cdr3_aa: CASSSPPTANTEAFF
cdr3_nt: TGTGCCAGCAGTTCCCCTCCGACGGCTAACACTGAAGCTTTCTTT

clone_size: .
cdr3_length: 14
v_call: TRBV4-2
j_call: TRBJ2-4
d_call: .
cdr3_aa: CASSQEGAKNIQYF
cdr3_nt: TGTGCCAGCAGCCAAGAGGGGGCCAAAAACATTCAGTACTTC

clone_size: few
cdr3_length: 15
v_call: TRBV27
j_call: TRBJ2-3
d_call: TRBD1
cdr3_aa: CASSWDREVSDTQYF
cdr3_nt: TGTGCCAGCAGTTGGGACAGGGAGGTGTCCGATACGCAGTATTTT

clone_size: .
cdr3_length: 16
v_call: TRBV7-2
j_call: TRBJ2-1
d_call: TRBD2
cdr3_aa: CASSLNLAGGSDEQFF
cdr3_nt: TGTGCCAGCAGCTTAAACCTAGCGGGGGGAAGCGATGAGCAGTTCTTC